This paragraph covers one TCR beta chain sequence. The data were taken from a study of control samples from healthy donors and cancer patients. After removal of 5 bases from V and 0 bases from J, the junction contained 8 bases not matched to a gene. The germline V gene encodes CDR1 SGHAT and CDR2 FQNNGV. The CDR3 is 16 residues long. Profiled with immunoSEQ multiplex PCR; TCRdb holds only in-frame clones, not every one. This sample has 350,000 to 450,000 clones, with about nine tenths found just once. This receptor was taken from a man aged 35-49 years with head and neck cancer. Sequencing was done on a sample of PBMCs. V gene TRBV11-2 combines with J gene TRBJ2-3; 7 bases agree with TRBD1. CDR3 sequence (DNA): TGTGCCAGCAGCACTTACACAGGGGCCAGCACAGATACGCAGTATTTT. Its protein is CASSTYTGASTDTQYF.